This T cell receptor beta chain originates from a study of human T cells and chemical hapten exposure. Looking at the study overall: An approximately 2 cm by approximately 2 cm inner upper arm patch received 2% DPC for sensitization.

On this clonotype: Its antigen remains unidentified.

General study findings and limits: While controls formed fewer of them, expanded TCRs formed significantly more large CDR3 similarity clusters. Patch test score rose with PT1 expanded TCRs, significant at 8, 16, 32, not 4.

The germline V gene has CDR1 SGHVS and CDR2 FNYEAQ. V lost 9 bases and J lost 5; bases outside the gene matches: 13. This CDR3 is built from 16 residues. Individual cDNA molecules each carried unique molecular identifiers attached by the library. TCRdb processed the RACE reads anew with MiXCR; each CDR3 protein has one entry. The profile shows roughly 38,000 distinct CDR3 sequences, around 12% of them singletons. Time point given: pre-sensitization, week 0. Treatment indicated: therapeutic diphenylcyclopropenone sensitization with weekly scalp DPC. Sequenced here: whole blood, sampled in connection with sensitization to the hapten diphenylcyclopropenone (DPC). V gene TRBV7-6 combines with J gene TRBJ2-2; 9 bases agree with TRBD2. The TCR sequence derives from a woman aged 25 to 45 with alopecia areata. Some clones in this sample may be carry-over from other donors' samples. The CDR3 sequence is CASRRAGGPGTGELFF. The CDR3 nucleotides read TGTGCCAGTCGTAGAGCGGGAGGTCCGGGGACCGGGGAGCTGTTTTTT.